This T cell receptor beta chain stems from a study of radiotherapy plus CTLA-4 blockade in lung cancer. TCRdb's copy holds only in-frame clones and misses some; the assay was immunoSEQ multiplex PCR. Here the sample spans around 45,000 clones, 70% to 80% being singletons. Note on this clone: Its antigen is as yet unknown.

Findings and limits, study-wide: Blood TCR clones of tumor origin expanded after radiotherapy plus ipilimumab.

The origin of this receptor is a human donor with non-small cell lung cancer who had stable disease on radiotherapy plus ipilimumab. This sample comprised peripheral blood, obtained from a patient treated with radiotherapy plus ipilimumab.

The CDR3 sequence: CASSDGTVNQPQHF. The CDR3 DNA reads as TGTGCCAGCAGTGATGGGACGGTGAATCAGCCCCAGCATTTT. The rearrangement joins TRBV6-4 to TRBJ1-5; D perhaps matches TRBD1 (5 bases). V shed 3 bases and J shed 4 bases, with 10 bases lying between them. Germline CDR1 and CDR2: MRHNA and SNTAGT. The CDR3 contains 14 residues.